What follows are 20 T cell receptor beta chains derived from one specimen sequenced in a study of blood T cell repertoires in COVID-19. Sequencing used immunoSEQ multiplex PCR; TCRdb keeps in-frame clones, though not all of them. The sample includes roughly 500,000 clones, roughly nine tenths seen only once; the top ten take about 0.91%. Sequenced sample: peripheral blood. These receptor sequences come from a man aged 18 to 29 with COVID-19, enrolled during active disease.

DNA of the CDR3: TGTGCCAGCAGCTCGCGGGGGATGGGGGAAAACATTCAGTACTTC. Residues: CASSSRGMGENIQYF. J is TRBJ2-4 and V is TRBV5-4; TRBD2 matches 7 bases. The V and J ends lost 3 bases and 5 bases, in that order; junction bases with no gene match: 8. Germline V CDR1 and CDR2: SGHNT, YYREEE (reference sequence). The length of the CDR3 is 15 residues.

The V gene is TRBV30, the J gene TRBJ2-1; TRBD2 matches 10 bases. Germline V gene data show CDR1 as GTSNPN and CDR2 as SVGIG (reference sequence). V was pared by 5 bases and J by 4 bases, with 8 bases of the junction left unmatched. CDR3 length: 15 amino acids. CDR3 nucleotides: TGTGCCTGGGATCATACTAGCGGGGCTTACAATGAGCAGTTCTTC. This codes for CAWDHTSGAYNEQFF.

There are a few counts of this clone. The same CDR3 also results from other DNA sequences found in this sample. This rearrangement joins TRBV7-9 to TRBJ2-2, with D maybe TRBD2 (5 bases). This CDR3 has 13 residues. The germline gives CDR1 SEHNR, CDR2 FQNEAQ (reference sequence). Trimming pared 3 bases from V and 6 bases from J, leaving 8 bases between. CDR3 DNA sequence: TGTGCCAGCAGCTTCAGAGGGTCCGGGGAGCTGTTTTTT. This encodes CASSFRGSGELFF.

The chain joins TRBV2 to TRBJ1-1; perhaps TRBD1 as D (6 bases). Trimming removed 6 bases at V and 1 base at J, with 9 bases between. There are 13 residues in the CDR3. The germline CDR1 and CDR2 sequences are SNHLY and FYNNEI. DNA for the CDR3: TGTGCCAGCAGGGGGGCCAGGAACACTGAAGCTTTCTTT. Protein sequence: CASRGARNTEAFF.

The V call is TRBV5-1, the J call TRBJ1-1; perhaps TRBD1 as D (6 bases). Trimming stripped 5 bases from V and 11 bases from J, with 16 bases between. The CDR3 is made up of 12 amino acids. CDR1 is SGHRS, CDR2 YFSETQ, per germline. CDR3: CASSSDSGVAFF. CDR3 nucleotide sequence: TGCGCCAGCAGTTCGGACAGCGGAGTGGCTTTCTTT.

The CDR3 nucleotides read TGCGCCAGCAGCTCACGGGACAACGGGAACTATGGCTACACCTTC. Protein product: CASSSRDNGNYGYTF. This chain uses TRBV5-1 with TRBJ1-2; a possible D gene is TRBD1 (6 bases). CDR3 length: 15 amino acids. The V gene lost 3 bases and the J gene lost 2 bases, with 14 bases spanning the gap. Per germline, CDR1 SGHRS and CDR2 YFSETQ.

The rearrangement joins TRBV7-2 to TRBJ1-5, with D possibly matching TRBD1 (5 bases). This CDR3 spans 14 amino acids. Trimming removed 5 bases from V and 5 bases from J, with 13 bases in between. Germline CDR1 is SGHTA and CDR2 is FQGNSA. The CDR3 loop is CASSTQGGYQPQHF. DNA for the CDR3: TGTGCCAGCAGCACTCAGGGAGGGTATCAGCCCCAGCATTTT. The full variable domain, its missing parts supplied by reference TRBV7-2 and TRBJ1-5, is GAGVSQSPSNKVTEKGKDVELRCDPISGHTALYWYRQSLGQGLEFLIYFQGNSAPDKSGLPSDRFSAERTGGSVSTLTIQRTQQEDSAVYLCASSTQGGYQPQHFGDGTRLSIL.

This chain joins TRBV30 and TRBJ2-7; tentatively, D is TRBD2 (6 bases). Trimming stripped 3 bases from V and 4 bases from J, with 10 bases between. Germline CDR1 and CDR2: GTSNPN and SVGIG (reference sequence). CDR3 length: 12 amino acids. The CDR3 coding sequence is TGTGCCTGGAGGGCGGCGGGATACGAGCAGTACTTC. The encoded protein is CAWRAAGYEQYF.

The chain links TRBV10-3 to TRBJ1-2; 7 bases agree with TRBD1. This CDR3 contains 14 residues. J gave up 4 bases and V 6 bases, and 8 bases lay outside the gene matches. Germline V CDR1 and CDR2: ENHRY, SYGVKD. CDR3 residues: CAISPTGPSYGYTF. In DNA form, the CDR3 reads TGTGCCATCAGCCCGACAGGGCCTTCCTATGGCTACACCTTC.

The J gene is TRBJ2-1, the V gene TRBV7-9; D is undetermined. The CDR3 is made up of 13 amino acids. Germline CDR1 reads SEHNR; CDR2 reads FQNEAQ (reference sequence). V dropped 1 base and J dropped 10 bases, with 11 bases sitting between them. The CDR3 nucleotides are TGTGCCAGCAGCTTAGTTACTGACGGGGAGCAGTTCTTC. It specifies CASSLVTDGEQFF.

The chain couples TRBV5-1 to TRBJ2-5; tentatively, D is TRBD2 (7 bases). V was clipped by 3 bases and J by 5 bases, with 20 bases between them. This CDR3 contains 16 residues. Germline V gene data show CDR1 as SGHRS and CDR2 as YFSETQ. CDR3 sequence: CASSSAGAAEGETQYF. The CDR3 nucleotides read TGCGCCAGCAGCTCCGCGGGGGCGGCGGAGGGGGAGACCCAGTACTTC. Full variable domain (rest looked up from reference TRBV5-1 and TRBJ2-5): KAGVTQTPRYLIKTRGQQVTLSCSPISGHRSVSWYQQTPGQGLQFLFEYFSETQRNKGNFPGRFSGRQFSNSRSEMNVSTLELGDSALYLCASSSAGAAEGETQYFGPGTRLLVL.

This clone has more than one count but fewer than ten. CDR3 in amino acids: CASSRSPRGQYTEAFF. The CDR3 bases are TGCGCCAGCAGCCGATCCCCCAGGGGGCAATACACTGAAGCTTTCTTT. This chain joins TRBV4-1 and TRBJ1-1; 8 nucleotides line up with TRBD1. Unmatched junction bases numbered 10, after V lost 4 bases and J lost 3 bases. The germline CDR1 and CDR2 sequences are MGHRA and YSYEKL. The CDR3 consists of 16 residues.

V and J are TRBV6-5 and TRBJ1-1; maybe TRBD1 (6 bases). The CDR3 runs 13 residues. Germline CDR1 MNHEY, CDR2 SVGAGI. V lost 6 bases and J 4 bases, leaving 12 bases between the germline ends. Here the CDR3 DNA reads TGTGCCAGCAGCGACACAGGGTCCACTGAAGCTTTCTTT. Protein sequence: CASSDTGSTEAFF.

The CDR3 here is CASSLSVETQYF. In DNA, the CDR3 is TGTGCCAGCAGTTTATCCGTAGAGACCCAGTACTTC. The V call is TRBV12-3 or TRBV12-4, the J call TRBJ2-5; D is ambiguous. The CDR3 covers 12 residues. Trimming left V 2 bases short and J 4 bases short, with 5 bases between.

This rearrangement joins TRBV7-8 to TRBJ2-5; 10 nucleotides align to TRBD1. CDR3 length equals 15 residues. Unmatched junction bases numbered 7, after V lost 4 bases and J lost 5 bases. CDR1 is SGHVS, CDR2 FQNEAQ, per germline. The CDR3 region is CASSSGQGTWETQYF. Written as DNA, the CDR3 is TGTGCCAGCAGCTCGGGACAGGGGACGTGGGAGACCCAGTACTTC.

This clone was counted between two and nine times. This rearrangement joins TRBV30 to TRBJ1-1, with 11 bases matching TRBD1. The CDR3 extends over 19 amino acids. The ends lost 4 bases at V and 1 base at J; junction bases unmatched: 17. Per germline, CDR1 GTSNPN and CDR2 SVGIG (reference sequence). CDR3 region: CAWKDRFGQGAGPNTEAFF. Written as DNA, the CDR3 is TGTGCCTGGAAGGATCGTTTTGGACAGGGGGCTGGTCCGAACACTGAAGCTTTCTTT.

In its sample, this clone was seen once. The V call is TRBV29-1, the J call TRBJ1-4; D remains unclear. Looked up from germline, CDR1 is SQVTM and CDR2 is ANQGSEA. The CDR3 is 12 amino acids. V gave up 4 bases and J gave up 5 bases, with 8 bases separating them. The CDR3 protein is CSVGWENEKLFF. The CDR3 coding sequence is TGCAGCGTTGGATGGGAGAATGAAAAACTGTTTTTT.

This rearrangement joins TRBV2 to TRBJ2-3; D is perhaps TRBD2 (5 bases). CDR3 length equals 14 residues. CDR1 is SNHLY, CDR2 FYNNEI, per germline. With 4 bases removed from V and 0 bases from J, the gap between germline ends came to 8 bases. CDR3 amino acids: CASSVAGSTDTQYF. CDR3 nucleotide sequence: TGTGCCAGCAGTGTGGCGGGTAGCACAGATACGCAGTATTTT. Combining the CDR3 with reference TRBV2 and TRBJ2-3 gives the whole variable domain EPEVTQTPSHQVTQMGQEVILRCVPISNHLYFYWYRQILGQKVEFLVSFYNNEISEKSEIFDDQFSVERPDGSNFTLKIRSTKLEDSAMYFCASSVAGSTDTQYFGPGTRLTVL.

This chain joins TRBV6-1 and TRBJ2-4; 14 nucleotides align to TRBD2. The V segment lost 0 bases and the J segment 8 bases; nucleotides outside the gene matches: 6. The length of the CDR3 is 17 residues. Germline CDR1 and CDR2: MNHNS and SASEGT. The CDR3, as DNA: TGTGCCAGCAGTGAAGCGATGACTAGCGGGGGGGCGTACATTCAGTACTTC. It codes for CASSEAMTSGGAYIQYF.

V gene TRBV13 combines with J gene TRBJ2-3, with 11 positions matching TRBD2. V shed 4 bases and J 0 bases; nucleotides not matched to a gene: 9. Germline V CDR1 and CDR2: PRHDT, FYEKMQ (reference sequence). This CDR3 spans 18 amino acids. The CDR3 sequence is CASSWRLAGSSSTDTQYF. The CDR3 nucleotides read TGTGCCAGCAGCTGGCGACTAGCGGGATCCTCTAGCACAGATACGCAGTATTTT.